Presented here are 30 T cell receptor beta chains from one specimen sequenced in a study of CD8+ T cells in alopecia areata. Specified treatment: oral pan-JAK inhibitor, 5-10 mg twice daily. It was cDNA, reverse transcribed from extracted RNA, that served as the sequencing template. Measured with immunoSEQ multiplex PCR; TCRdb has only the in-frame clones, and not every one. Here the sample spans 120,000 to 150,000 clones, 86% being singletons. The specimen comprised CD8+ T cells sorted from blood, sampled at week 4, from a patient treated with tofacitinib. The receptors come from a human donor with alopecia areata.

This chain joins TRBV29-1 and TRBJ1-2; tentatively, D is TRBD1 (5 bases). The germline V and J ends were trimmed by 4 bases and 3 bases, with 12 bases remaining between them. The CDR3 spans 13 residues. Germline-derived CDR1 and CDR2 are SQVTM and ANQGSEA. In DNA, the CDR3 is TGCAGCGTTGTGTACAGGACGGACTATGGCTACACCTTC. As protein: CSVVYRTDYGYTF.

The CDR3 bases are TGTGCCAGCAGTTTTAAGCGGGACAGTCCTTCCTACGAGCAGTACTTC. It specifies CASSFKRDSPSYEQYF. This rearrangement joins TRBV28 to TRBJ2-7; the D call may be TRBD1 or TRBD2 (7 bases each). The germline V gene encodes CDR1 MDHEN and CDR2 SYDVKM. V lost 3 bases and J lost 1, with 16 bases in between. This CDR3 contains 16 residues.

The chain uses TRBV7-9 and TRBJ2-7, with TRBD1 identical over 7 bases. The germline CDR1 and CDR2 sequences are SEHNR and FQNEAQ (reference sequence). J lost 10 bases, V lost 5 bases, and 8 bases had no gene match. The CDR3 loop spans 12 amino acids. The CDR3 nucleotides are TGTGCCAGCAGCGACGGACAGGCCTACCAGTACTTC. Its translation is CASSDGQAYQYF.

The chain recombines TRBV5-4 with TRBJ2-7; D unresolved. This CDR3 is built from 14 residues. V shed 0 bases and J shed 6 bases, with 13 bases lying between them. Germline values: CDR1 SGHNT, CDR2 YYREEE (reference sequence). CDR3 amino acids: CASSLGSHWAEQYF. The CDR3 nucleotides are TGTGCCAGCAGCTTGGGCTCTCACTGGGCCGAGCAGTACTTC.

This clone came up a few times. The J gene is TRBJ2-2, the V gene TRBV27; D call uncertain. The germline V gene has CDR1 MNHEY and CDR2 SMNVEV (reference sequence). The CDR3 consists of 14 residues. Trimming cost V 7 bases and J 4 bases, with 13 bases left between them. For the CDR3, the DNA is TGTGCCAGCAAAGGGTCTTACTCCACCGGGGAGCTGTTTTTT. It is translated as CASKGSYSTGELFF.

The chain recombines TRBV29-1 with TRBJ2-5, with 9 bases that match TRBD1. The DNA end is more similar to TRBJ2-7, so the J call may be wrong. The CDR3 loop spans 14 amino acids. Germline V lookup: CDR1 SQVTM, CDR2 ANQGSEA. DNA of the CDR3: TGCAGCGTTACTTTACAGGGGGCTATCTACGAGCAGTACTTC. It specifies CSVTLQGAIYEQYF.

This clone was seen once. This chain links TRBV30 with TRBJ2-1; tentatively, D is TRBD1 (7 bases). Germline V CDR1 and CDR2: GTSNPN, SVGIG (reference sequence). The CDR3 length is 17 residues. V shed 0 bases and J shed 8 bases, with 23 bases lying between them. The chain's CDR3 is CAWSVGQGGLHSDEQFF. CDR3 sequence (DNA): TGTGCCTGGAGTGTCGGGCAGGGGGGTCTACATAGCGATGAGCAGTTCTTC.

This clone was recorded once. This chain links TRBV15 with TRBJ2-3; D is uncertain. V lost 6 bases, J lost 0 bases, and 13 bases lay in between. CDR3 length equals 15 residues. The germline CDR1 and CDR2 sequences are LNHNV and YYDKDF (reference sequence). CDR3 DNA: TGTGCCACCAGGGATAGCCAATTTAGCACAGATACGCAGTATTTT. Its protein product is CATRDSQFSTDTQYF.

The table lists this clone with a count of one. The chain has TRBV9 and TRBJ1-2; no firm D call. This CDR3 contains 14 residues. The ends were cut back, 1 base at V and 4 bases at J, with 11 bases in the middle. The germline CDR1 and CDR2 sequences are SGDLS and YYNGEE. The DNA of the CDR3 is TGTGCCAGCAGCGTAAACAAGGAACGCTATGGCTACACCTTC. It translates to CASSVNKERYGYTF. Drawing the rest from reference TRBV9 and TRBJ1-2, the complete variable domain is DSGVTQTPKHLITATGQRVTLRCSPRSGDLSVYWYQQSLDQGLQFLIQYYNGEERAKGNILERFSAQQFPDLHSELNLSSLELGDSALYFCASSVNKERYGYTFGSGTRLTVV.

This clone was seen only once. This rearrangement joins TRBV29-1 to TRBJ2-3, with TRBD1 matching over 9 bases. The CDR3 spans 15 residues. The germline CDR1 and CDR2 sequences are SQVTM and ANQGSEA. V shed 7 bases and J 0 bases; nucleotides not matched to a gene: 8. The CDR3 sequence: CSGGPDRGSTDTQYF. The CDR3 coding sequence is TGCAGCGGGGGCCCCGACAGGGGGAGCACAGATACGCAGTATTTT.

This chain uses TRBV30 with TRBJ2-7; D is uncertain. The germline V and J ends were trimmed by 5 bases and 5 bases, with 13 bases remaining between them. CDR1 GTSNPN and CDR2 SVGIG come from the germline V gene (reference sequence). This CDR3 is built from 12 residues. The CDR3 sequence is CAWDIRRHEQYF. In DNA, the CDR3 is TGTGCCTGGGACATAAGGCGACACGAGCAGTACTTC.

The rearrangement joins TRBV2 to TRBJ2-2; 7 nucleotides agree with TRBD2. V lost 2 bases and J lost 4; bases outside the gene matches: 7. Germline lookup yields CDR1 SNHLY and CDR2 FYNNEI. This CDR3 contains 16 residues. The CDR3 nucleotides are TGTGCCAGCAGTGAAATCGCTAGCGGAGGCACCGGGGAGCTGTTTTTT. It yields the protein CASSEIASGGTGELFF.

The V call is TRBV2, the J call TRBJ2-1; D possibly corresponds to TRBD1 (5 bases). Germline CDR1 is SNHLY and CDR2 is FYNNEI. The CDR3 is 13 residues long. V lost 6 bases and J lost 1, with 7 bases in between. CDR3 protein: CASRTVSYNEQFF. In DNA form, the CDR3 reads TGTGCCAGCAGGACAGTTTCCTACAATGAGCAGTTCTTC.

The chain recombines TRBV29-1 with TRBJ2-7; no clear D. The V end was cut by 7 bases, the J end by 2 bases, with 9 bases between. This CDR3 has 11 residues. Germline V gives CDR1 SQVTM, CDR2 ANQGSEA. CDR3 sequence (DNA): TGCAGCGCCCGGGTCCCCTACGAGCAGTACTTC. Amino acid sequence: CSARVPYEQYF.

CDR3 residues: CASSHPLADEQFF. The DNA of the CDR3 is TGCGCCAGCAGCCATCCTCTTGCGGATGAGCAGTTCTTC. This chain links TRBV4-1 with TRBJ2-1; D is uncertain. Trimming shortened V by 3 bases and J by 8 bases, and 11 bases separated the two germline ends. Germline CDR1 and CDR2: MGHRA and YSYEKL. This CDR3 comprises 13 residues.

This rearrangement joins TRBV7-9 to TRBJ2-7; D gene ambiguous. CDR3 length equals 12 residues. V shed 1 base and J shed 7 bases, with 8 bases lying between them. Germline V gene lookup returns CDR1 SEHNR and CDR2 FQNEAQ (reference sequence). CDR3 DNA: TGTGCCAGCAGCTTAGTTGGAGAAGAGCAGTACTTC. It specifies CASSLVGEEQYF. Filled out from reference TRBV7-9 and TRBJ2-7, the complete variable domain reads DTGVSQNPRHKITKRGQNVTFRCDPISEHNRLYWYRQTLGQGPEFLTYFQNEAQLEKSRLLSDRFSAERPKGSFSTLEIQRTEQGDSAMYLCASSLVGEEQYFGPGTRLTVT.

The chain is built from TRBV9 and TRBJ2-3, with D tentatively TRBD2 (5 bases). The CDR3 sequence is 15 residues long. Germline CDR1 SGDLS, CDR2 YYNGEE. With 2 bases removed from V and 0 bases from J, the gap between germline ends came to 10 bases. The CDR3 DNA sequence: TGTGCCAGCAGCGTGAGGGCCTGCAGCACAGATACGCAGTATTTT. It yields the protein CASSVRACSTDTQYF.

The count of this clone is one. The chain combines TRBV29-1 with TRBJ2-7; TRBD1 is a possible D gene (6 bases). CDR3 length equals 14 residues. Germline lookup yields CDR1 SQVTM and CDR2 ANQGSEA. V shed 3 bases and J shed 2 bases, with 14 bases lying between them. The CDR3 DNA reads TGCAGCGTTGAGATCGGCAGGGGTCCCTACGAGCAGTACTTC. Translating gives CSVEIGRGPYEQYF.

This clone was counted once. V gene TRBV4-1 combines with J gene TRBJ2-6, with a possible D match to TRBD2 (6 bases). With 3 bases removed from V and 3 bases from J, the gap between germline ends came to 18 bases. CDR1 is MGHRA, CDR2 YSYEKL, per germline. The CDR3 spans 18 residues. The CDR3 nucleotides read TGCGCCAGCAGCCATGGAGGGTCGCAGGAGAATGGGGCCAACGTCCTGACTTTC. It encodes CASSHGGSQENGANVLTF.

V is TRBV6-6 and J is TRBJ2-5; TRBD2 matches 7 bases. The DNA end is more similar to TRBJ2-7, so the J call may be wrong. This CDR3 comprises 13 residues. The germline CDR1 and CDR2 sequences are MNHNY and SVGAGI (reference sequence). The CDR3 DNA is TGTGCCAGCAGTCCAAGCGGGGTCTACGAGCAGTACTTC. This gives the protein CASSPSGVYEQYF.

The V and J genes are TRBV14 and TRBJ2-7; 11 nucleotides line up with TRBD2. V lost 5 bases and J lost 1; bases outside the gene matches: 13. The CDR3 contains 18 residues. Looked up from germline, CDR1 is SGHDN and CDR2 is FVKESK. The CDR3 DNA reads as TGTGCCAGCAGCTCCTCCCCCACTGGGACTAGCGGATCCTACGAGCAGTACTTC. Protein product: CASSSSPTGTSGSYEQYF.

CDR3 sequence: CSVGRGLAGRVHEQFF. CDR3 bases: TGCAGCGTTGGCCGGGGACTAGCGGGTCGAGTCCATGAGCAGTTCTTC. The chain employs TRBV29-1 and TRBJ2-1, with TRBD2 matching over 12 bases. Trimming removed 4 bases from V and 8 bases from J; junction bases left unmatched: 12. The CDR3 is 16 amino acids. Germline assignment: CDR1 SQVTM and CDR2 ANQGSEA.

This chain connects TRBV9 to TRBJ2-1; 9 positions agree with TRBD2. V shed 0 bases, J shed 6 bases, and the junction held 4 bases outside the gene matches. Germline CDR1 reads SGDLS; CDR2 reads YYNGEE. The CDR3 contains 15 residues. As DNA, the CDR3 is TGTGCCAGCAGCGTAGGAGCGGGGGGATCCAATGAGCAGTTCTTC. As protein: CASSVGAGGSNEQFF.

The chain combines TRBV4-1 with TRBJ2-7; unclear D gene. The germline V gene encodes CDR1 MGHRA and CDR2 YSYEKL. This CDR3 spans 14 amino acids. The germline V and J ends were trimmed by 2 bases and 6 bases, with 14 bases remaining between them. The CDR3 DNA reads TGCGCCAGCAGCCAAACATTAGTCTCGGGCGAGCAGTACTTC. It encodes CASSQTLVSGEQYF.

The CDR3 loop reads CASSISWGSYNEQFF. The CDR3 coding sequence is TGTGCCAGTAGTATCTCCTGGGGCTCCTACAATGAGCAGTTCTTC. The chain employs TRBV19 and TRBJ2-1, with D unclear. There are 15 residues in the CDR3. V was clipped by 3 bases and J by 0 bases, with 9 bases between them. Germline V gene data show CDR1 as LNHDA and CDR2 as SQIVND (reference sequence).

This chain joins TRBV11-2 and TRBJ1-1; maybe TRBD1 (6 bases). V lost 4 bases, J lost 0 bases, and 18 bases lay in between. Germline CDR1 and CDR2: SGHAT and FQNNGV. The CDR3 runs 17 residues. CDR3 sequence reads: CASSSWDIRGMNTEAFF. The CDR3, as DNA: TGTGCCAGCAGCTCATGGGACATTCGAGGGATGAACACTGAAGCTTTCTTT.

This sequence joins TRBV6-6 and TRBJ2-2; 9 positions agree with TRBD1. Germline CDR1 reads MNHNY; CDR2 reads SVGAGI (reference sequence). Germline trimming cut 11 bases from V and 6 bases from J; bases unmatched to any gene: 10. The CDR3 totals 14 residues. CDR3 nucleotide sequence: TGTGCCTCAACCGACAGGGGGACGGCCGGGGAGCTGTTTTTT. Its protein is CASTDRGTAGELFF.

This clone was found once. The chain uses TRBV29-1 and TRBJ1-3; D is unresolved. CDR3 length: 13 amino acids. V lost 0 bases and J 1 base, leaving 4 bases between the germline ends. Per germline, CDR1 SQVTM and CDR2 ANQGSEA. Written as DNA, the CDR3 is TGCAGCGTTGAAGAAGGGTCTGGAAACACCATATATTTT. Its protein is CSVEEGSGNTIYF.

For the CDR3, the DNA is TGTGCCAGCAGCTCCCTTCCGGGACTAGCGAGCGAGCAGTACTTC. Its protein is CASSSLPGLASEQYF. The J gene is TRBJ2-7, the V gene TRBV7-9, with TRBD2 identical over 10 bases. Trimming took 4 bases from V and 6 from J; bases not matched to a gene: 9. Germline CDR1 and CDR2: SEHNR and FQNEAQ (reference sequence). The CDR3 totals 15 residues.

V and J are TRBV27 and TRBJ2-7; 11 nucleotides align to TRBD1. V trimming: 6 bases; J trimming: 2 bases; junction bases outside the gene matches: 6. The CDR3 is made up of 15 amino acids. Germline CDR1 and CDR2: MNHEY and SMNVEV (reference sequence). The CDR3 DNA reads as TGTGCCAGCAGCCAGGACAGGGGGCCAACCTACGAGCAGTACTTC. Its translation is CASSQDRGPTYEQYF.